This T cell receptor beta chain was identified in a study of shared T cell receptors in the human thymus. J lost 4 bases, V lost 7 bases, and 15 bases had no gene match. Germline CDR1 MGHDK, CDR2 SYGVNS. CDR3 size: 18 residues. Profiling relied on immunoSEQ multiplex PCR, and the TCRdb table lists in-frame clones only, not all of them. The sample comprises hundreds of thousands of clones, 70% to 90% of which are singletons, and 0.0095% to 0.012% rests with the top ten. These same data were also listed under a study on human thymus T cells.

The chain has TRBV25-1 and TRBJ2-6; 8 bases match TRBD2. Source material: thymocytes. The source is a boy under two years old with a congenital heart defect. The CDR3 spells CASTQTPGGAGGANVLTF. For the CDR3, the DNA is TGTGCCAGCACTCAAACCCCGGGGGGGGCCGGGGGGGCCAACGTCCTGACTTTC.